The clone carrying this T cell receptor (beta chain) was seen a few times. The antigen is not known. This sample stems from a study of shared clonotypes between healthy human individuals. As for the study in general: For every donor, three CD4 naive, three CD4 memory, two CD8 naive and one CD8 memory plates were used. Whole-study results and caveats: An anticipated effect of sequencing depth on clonotype sharing among donors was recognized.

The run depth of the assay was deep. Generated by immunoSEQ multiplex PCR, the TCRdb table keeps only in-frame clones and is missing some. Of over a million clones listed, approximately 80% were seen once; the top ten hold roughly 0.61%. Germline CDR1 is LNHDA and CDR2 is SQIVND (reference sequence). The CDR3 has 13 amino acids. Trimming stripped 9 bases from V and 1 base from J, with 12 bases between. The rearrangement links TRBV19 to TRBJ1-1; D not certain. The sequencing input was memory CD4+ T cells from PBMCs. Stated subset: CD45RA-negative fraction. The sequence was collected from a man aged 18 to 35 in good health. Some clones in this sample may be carry-over from other donors' samples. CDR3 nucleotide sequence: TGTGCCAGCCTTGCTCGGAAGAACACTGAAGCTTTCTTT. It is translated as CASLARKNTEAFF.